These T cell receptor beta chains were read from a single sample in a study of shared clonotypes between healthy human individuals. Some clones are missing from TCRdb's copy, which holds only in-frame ones; the method was immunoSEQ multiplex PCR. The table lists approximately 320,000 clones, about 74% of them singletons. The sample comprised memory CD4+ T cells sorted from blood. The receptors shown here come from a man under 40 in good health. CDR3s include the opening cysteine and the closing phenylalanine or tryptophan. The order of the fields is clone size, V gene, J gene, D gene, CDR3 DNA, CDR3 protein. The D gene is left open where the match is weak. Only some rows state a clone size, as once, few, many or a class for expanded clones.

clone size: .
V gene: TRBV28
J gene: TRBJ1-2
D gene: TRBD1
CDR3 DNA: TGTGCCAGCAGTCCTTGGGACAGGGTGGGGGATGGCTACACCTTC
CDR3 protein: CASSPWDRVGDGYTF

clone size: .
V gene: TRBV5-1
J gene: TRBJ2-5
D gene: .
CDR3 DNA: TGCGCCAGCACCGTTGAGACGGGATTGCCGCCGTACTTC
CDR3 protein: CASTVETGLPPYF

clone size: .
V gene: TRBV6-6
J gene: TRBJ1-2
D gene: .
CDR3 DNA: TGTGCCAGCAGTCCGGACAGTAACTATGGCTACACCTTC
CDR3 protein: CASSPDSNYGYTF

clone size: .
V gene: TRBV5-1
J gene: TRBJ2-5
D gene: .
CDR3 DNA: TGCGCCAGCAGCGGCTCGGCGTACGGGCAAGAGACCCAGTACTTC
CDR3 protein: CASSGSAYGQETQYF

clone size: .
V gene: TRBV5-1
J gene: TRBJ2-1
D gene: .
CDR3 DNA: TGCGCCAGCAGCGAGGGGTACTCCAATGAGCAGTTCTTC
CDR3 protein: CASSEGYSNEQFF

clone size: .
V gene: TRBV30
J gene: TRBJ2-7
D gene: TRBD1
CDR3 DNA: TGTGCCTGGACGGCAGGGGGCAGCGAGCAGTACTTC
CDR3 protein: CAWTAGGSEQYF

clone size: once
V gene: TRBV7-9
J gene: TRBJ1-4
D gene: .
CDR3 DNA: TGTGCCAGCAGCCTAAGTGGCGGGGGGTATGAAAAACTGTTTTTT
CDR3 protein: CASSLSGGGYEKLFF

clone size: many
V gene: TRBV19
J gene: TRBJ2-2
D gene: TRBD1
CDR3 DNA: TGTGCCAGTAAGGCAGGGACAGGGATCGCCGGGGAGCTGTTTTTT
CDR3 protein: CASKAGTGIAGELFF

clone size: .
V gene: TRBV28
J gene: TRBJ2-7
D gene: .
CDR3 DNA: TGTGCCAGCAGGATTTTAGGGGGTGCCTACGAGCAGTACTTC
CDR3 protein: CASRILGGAYEQYF

clone size: .
V gene: TRBV5-1
J gene: TRBJ2-1
D gene: TRBD2
CDR3 DNA: TGCGCCAGCAGCTTGGTTAGCGGGAGTTCGTATGAGCAGTTCTTC
CDR3 protein: CASSLVSGSSYEQFF

clone size: .
V gene: TRBV7-8
J gene: TRBJ2-1
D gene: TRBD1
CDR3 DNA: TGTGCCAGCAGCCCTCCTACTGGGACAGGGTTACACAATGAGCAGTTCTTC
CDR3 protein: CASSPPTGTGLHNEQFF

clone size: many
V gene: TRBV6-1
J gene: TRBJ2-7
D gene: .
CDR3 DNA: TGTGCCAGCAGTGGGTTAGCCCACAAGACGATCGAGCAGTACTTC
CDR3 protein: CASSGLAHKTIEQYF

clone size: .
V gene: TRBV5-1
J gene: TRBJ2-5
D gene: .
CDR3 DNA: TGCGCCAGCAGCATAACAGCCAATGACCAGTACTTC
CDR3 protein: CASSITANDQYF

clone size: many
V gene: TRBV7-2
J gene: TRBJ2-7
D gene: .
CDR3 DNA: TGTGCCAGCAGCTTGACATACGAGCAGTACTTC
CDR3 protein: CASSLTYEQYF

clone size: few
V gene: TRBV28
J gene: TRBJ1-2
D gene: .
CDR3 DNA: TGTGCCAGCAGTTTGCAGGTGGGACCCGGCTACACCTTC
CDR3 protein: CASSLQVGPGYTF

clone size: .
V gene: TRBV9
J gene: TRBJ2-3
D gene: TRBD2
CDR3 DNA: TGTGCCAGCAGCCGGACTAGTGAAAACTCGGGTACGCAGTATTTT
CDR3 protein: CASSRTSENSGTQYF

clone size: .
V gene: TRBV15
J gene: TRBJ2-5
D gene: TRBD1
CDR3 DNA: TGTGCCACCCGACAGGGGGAGACCCAGTACTTC
CDR3 protein: CATRQGETQYF

clone size: few
V gene: TRBV2
J gene: TRBJ1-2
D gene: .
CDR3 DNA: TGTGCCAGCAGTGAAGGGGCAGTTTTATATGGCTACACCTTC
CDR3 protein: CASSEGAVLYGYTF

clone size: .
V gene: TRBV10-1
J gene: TRBJ2-7
D gene: TRBD2
CDR3 DNA: TGCGCCAGCAGTACGGGACTAGTTGTCGAGCAGTACTTC
CDR3 protein: CASSTGLVVEQYF

clone size: once
V gene: TRBV5-1
J gene: TRBJ2-7
D gene: TRBD1
CDR3 DNA: TGCGCCAGCAGGCCTGGGACAGGGAACTCCTACGAGCAGTACTTC
CDR3 protein: CASRPGTGNSYEQYF

clone size: once
V gene: TRBV7-9
J gene: TRBJ2-1
D gene: TRBD2
CDR3 DNA: TGTGCCAGCAGCCTCCGGTGGGGAGGGAGCGATGAGCAGTTCTTC
CDR3 protein: CASSLRWGGSDEQFF

clone size: .
V gene: TRBV7-2
J gene: TRBJ2-5
D gene: .
CDR3 DNA: TGTGCCAGCAGCAGGAGGTCCCAAGAGACCCAGTACTTC
CDR3 protein: CASSRRSQETQYF

clone size: .
V gene: TRBV5-4
J gene: TRBJ2-2
D gene: TRBD2
CDR3 DNA: TGTGCCAGCAGCGTACTAGCGGGAGGGCCTACCGGGGAGCTGTTTTTT
CDR3 protein: CASSVLAGGPTGELFF

clone size: once
V gene: TRBV7-2
J gene: TRBJ2-1
D gene: .
CDR3 DNA: TGTGCCAGCAGCTTACAGGGTGGTCTCAATGAGCAGTTCTTC
CDR3 protein: CASSLQGGLNEQFF

clone size: .
V gene: TRBV19
J gene: TRBJ2-1
D gene: .
CDR3 DNA: TGTGCCAGTGCCGGGACCCCCAGTTCCTACAATGAGCAGTTCTTC
CDR3 protein: CASAGTPSSYNEQFF

clone size: .
V gene: TRBV29-1
J gene: TRBJ1-2
D gene: TRBD1
CDR3 DNA: TGCAGCGTTTTGAGACAGGGGGCTCACTATGGCTACACCTTC
CDR3 protein: CSVLRQGAHYGYTF

clone size: .
V gene: TRBV7-9
J gene: TRBJ2-5
D gene: .
CDR3 DNA: TGTGCCAGCAGCTTATGGGACGCGAGACAAGAGACCCAGTACTTC
CDR3 protein: CASSLWDARQETQYF

clone size: few
V gene: TRBV29-1
J gene: TRBJ1-2
D gene: TRBD1
CDR3 DNA: TGCAGCGTTGGGACAGGTTATCTCTACACCTTC
CDR3 protein: CSVGTGYLYTF

clone size: few
V gene: TRBV28
J gene: TRBJ2-5
D gene: TRBD2
CDR3 DNA: TGTGCCAGCGAATTGAGCGGGAGTGGGAGGACCCAGTACTTC
CDR3 protein: CASELSGSGRTQYF

clone size: .
V gene: TRBV10-3
J gene: TRBJ1-4
D gene: TRBD1
CDR3 DNA: TGTGCCATCAGTGAGTCGAGGGGGCGGAGTAGCGGTGGCGAAAAACTGTTTTTT
CDR3 protein: CAISESRGRSSGGEKLFF

clone size: .
V gene: TRBV19
J gene: TRBJ2-1
D gene: .
CDR3 DNA: TGTGCCAGTGCACGACAGTACAATGAGCAGTTCTTC
CDR3 protein: CASARQYNEQFF

clone size: few
V gene: TRBV10-1
J gene: TRBJ1-1
D gene: TRBD1
CDR3 DNA: TGCGCCAGCAGCTCGACAGGGGCTACTGAAGCTTTCTTT
CDR3 protein: CASSSTGATEAFF

clone size: .
V gene: TRBV19
J gene: TRBJ1-5
D gene: .
CDR3 DNA: TGTGCCAGTAGTATAGATGGGGGGGTTTATCAGCCCCAGCATTTT
CDR3 protein: CASSIDGGVYQPQHF

clone size: .
V gene: TRBV5-1
J gene: TRBJ1-3
D gene: .
CDR3 DNA: TGCGCCAGTTGGGGTGGAAACACCATATATTTT
CDR3 protein: CASWGGNTIYF

clone size: .
V gene: TRBV7-9
J gene: TRBJ1-1
D gene: TRBD1
CDR3 DNA: TGTGCCAGCAGCTTTGGACAGGAGAACACTGAAGCTTTCTTT
CDR3 protein: CASSFGQENTEAFF

clone size: .
V gene: TRBV5-4
J gene: TRBJ2-6
D gene: TRBD1
CDR3 DNA: TGTGCCAGCAGCCCCGGGACAGGGGGAGGTGGGGCCAACGTCCTGACTTTC
CDR3 protein: CASSPGTGGGGANVLTF

clone size: .
V gene: TRBV5-6
J gene: TRBJ2-3
D gene: TRBD2
CDR3 DNA: TGTGCCAGCAGCACAAGGACTAGCGGGAGTTTTGGTACGCAGTATTTT
CDR3 protein: CASSTRTSGSFGTQYF

clone size: .
V gene: TRBV4-1
J gene: TRBJ1-2
D gene: .
CDR3 DNA: TGCGCCAGCAGCCAGGGGGATAACTATGGCTACACCTTC
CDR3 protein: CASSQGDNYGYTF

clone size: .
V gene: TRBV5-4
J gene: TRBJ2-2
D gene: .
CDR3 DNA: TGTGCCAGCAGCCCGGTGGGGGGCGAGGACACCGGGGAGCTGTTTTTT
CDR3 protein: CASSPVGGEDTGELFF